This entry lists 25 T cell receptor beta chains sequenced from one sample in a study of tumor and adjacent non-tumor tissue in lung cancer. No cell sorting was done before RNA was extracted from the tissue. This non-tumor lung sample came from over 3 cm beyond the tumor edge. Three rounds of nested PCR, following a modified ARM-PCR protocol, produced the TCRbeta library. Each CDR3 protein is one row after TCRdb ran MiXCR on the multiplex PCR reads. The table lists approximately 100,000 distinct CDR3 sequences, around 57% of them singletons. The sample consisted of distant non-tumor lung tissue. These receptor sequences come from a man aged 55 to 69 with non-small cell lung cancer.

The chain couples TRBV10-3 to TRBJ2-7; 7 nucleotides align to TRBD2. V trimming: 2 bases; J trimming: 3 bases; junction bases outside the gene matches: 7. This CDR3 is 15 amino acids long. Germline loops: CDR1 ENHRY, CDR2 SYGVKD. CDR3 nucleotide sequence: TGTGCCATCAGTGAGAGGACTAGTTCGGACTACGAGCAGTACTTC. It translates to CAISERTSSDYEQYF.

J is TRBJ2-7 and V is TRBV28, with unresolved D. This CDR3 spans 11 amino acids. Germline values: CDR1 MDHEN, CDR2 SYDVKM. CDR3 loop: CVILPPYEQYF. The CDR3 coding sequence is TGTGTGATCCTCCCCCCCTACGAGCAGTACTTC.

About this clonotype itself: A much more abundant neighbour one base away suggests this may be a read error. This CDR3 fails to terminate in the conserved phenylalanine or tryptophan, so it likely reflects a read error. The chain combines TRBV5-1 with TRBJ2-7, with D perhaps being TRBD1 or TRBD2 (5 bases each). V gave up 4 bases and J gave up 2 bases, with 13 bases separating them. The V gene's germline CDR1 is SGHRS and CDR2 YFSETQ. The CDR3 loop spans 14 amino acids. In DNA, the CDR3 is TGCGCCAGCAGCCCCCAGACGGGGCCCTACGAGCAGTACTCC. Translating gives CASSPQTGPYEQYS.

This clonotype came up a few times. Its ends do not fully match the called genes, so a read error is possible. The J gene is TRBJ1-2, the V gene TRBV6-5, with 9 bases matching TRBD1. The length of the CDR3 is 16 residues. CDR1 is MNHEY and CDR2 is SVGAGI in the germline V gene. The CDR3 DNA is TGTGTCAGCAGAACCCGTGTCGACAGGGGGGAAAGTGGCTACACCTTC. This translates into CVSRTRVDRGESGYTF.

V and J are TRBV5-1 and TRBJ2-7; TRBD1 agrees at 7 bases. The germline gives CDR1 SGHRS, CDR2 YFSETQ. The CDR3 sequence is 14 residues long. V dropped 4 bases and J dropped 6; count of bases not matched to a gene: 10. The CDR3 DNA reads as TGCGCCAGCAGCGAGGACAGGCCCGACCTCGAGCAGTACTTC. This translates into CASSEDRPDLEQYF. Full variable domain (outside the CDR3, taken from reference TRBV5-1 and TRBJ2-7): KAGVTQTPRYLIKTRGQQVTLSCSPISGHRSVSWYQQTPGQGLQFLFEYFSETQRNKGNFPGRFSGRQFSNSRSEMNVSTLELGDSALYLCASSEDRPDLEQYFGPGTRLTVT.

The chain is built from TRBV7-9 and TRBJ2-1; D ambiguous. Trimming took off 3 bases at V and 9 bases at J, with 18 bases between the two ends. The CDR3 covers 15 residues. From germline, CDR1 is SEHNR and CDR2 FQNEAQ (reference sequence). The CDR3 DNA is TGTGCCAGCAGCTTGAGGAACTCGTGGGCCAGTGAGCAGTTCTTC. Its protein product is CASSLRNSWASEQFF.

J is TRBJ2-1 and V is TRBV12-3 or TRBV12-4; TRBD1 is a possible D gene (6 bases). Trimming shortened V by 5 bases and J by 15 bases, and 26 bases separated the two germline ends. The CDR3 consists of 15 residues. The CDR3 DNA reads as TGTGCCAGCAGTCTCGGGCAGGGGATGTTCGATGAGTCGTTCTTC. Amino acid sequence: CASSLGQGMFDESFF.

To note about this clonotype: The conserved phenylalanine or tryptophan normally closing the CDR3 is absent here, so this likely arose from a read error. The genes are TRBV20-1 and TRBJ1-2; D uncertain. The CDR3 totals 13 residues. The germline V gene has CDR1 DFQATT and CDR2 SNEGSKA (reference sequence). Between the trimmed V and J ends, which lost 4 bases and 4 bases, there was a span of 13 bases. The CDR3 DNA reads TGCAGTGCTAAAGGTCCGGGCGGCTATGGCTACACCTTA. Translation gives CSAKGPGGYGYTL.

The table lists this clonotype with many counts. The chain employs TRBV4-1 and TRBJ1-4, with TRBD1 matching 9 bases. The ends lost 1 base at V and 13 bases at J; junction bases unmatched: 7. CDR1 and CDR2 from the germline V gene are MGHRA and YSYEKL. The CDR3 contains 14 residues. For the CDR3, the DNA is TGCGCCAGCAGCCAAGTAGGGGACAGGGTGGGACTGTTTTTT. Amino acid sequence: CASSQVGDRVGLFF.

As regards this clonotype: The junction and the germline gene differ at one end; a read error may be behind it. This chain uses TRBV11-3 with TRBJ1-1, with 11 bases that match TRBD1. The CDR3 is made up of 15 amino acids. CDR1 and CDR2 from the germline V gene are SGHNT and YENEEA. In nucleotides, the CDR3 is TGTGCTAGCAGCCCAGGGACAGGGGGGAGGACTGAAGCTCTCTTT. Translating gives CASSPGTGGRTEALF.

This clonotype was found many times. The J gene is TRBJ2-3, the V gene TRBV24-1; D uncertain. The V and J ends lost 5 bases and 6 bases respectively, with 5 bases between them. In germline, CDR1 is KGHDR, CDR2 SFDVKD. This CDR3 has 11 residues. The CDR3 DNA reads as TGTGCCACCAGTGTTTCCGATACGCAGTATTTT. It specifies CATSVSDTQYF.

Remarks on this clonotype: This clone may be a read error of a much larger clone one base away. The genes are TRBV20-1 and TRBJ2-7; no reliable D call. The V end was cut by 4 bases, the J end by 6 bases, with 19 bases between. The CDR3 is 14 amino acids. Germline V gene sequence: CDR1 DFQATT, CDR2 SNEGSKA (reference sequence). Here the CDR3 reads CSAKPEMGIREQYF. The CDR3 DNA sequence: TGCAGTGCTAAGCCAGAAATGGGAATTCGCGAGCAGTACTTC.

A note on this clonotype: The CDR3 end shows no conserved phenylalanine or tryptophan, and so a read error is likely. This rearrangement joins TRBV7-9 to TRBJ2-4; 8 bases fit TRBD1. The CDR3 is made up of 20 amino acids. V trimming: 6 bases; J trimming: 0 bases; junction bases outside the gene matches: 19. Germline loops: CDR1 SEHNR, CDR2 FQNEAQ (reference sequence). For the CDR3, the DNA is TGTGCCAGCAGGTCCTGGGGGACAGGAGCCAGGCCCTTAGCCAAAAACATTCAGTACGTC. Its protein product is CASRSWGTGARPLAKNIQYV.

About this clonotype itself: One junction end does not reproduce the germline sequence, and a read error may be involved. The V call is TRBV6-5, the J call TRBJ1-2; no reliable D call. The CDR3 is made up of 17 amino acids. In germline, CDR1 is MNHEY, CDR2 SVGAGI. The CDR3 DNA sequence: TGTGCCAGCAGTTACTCGTTAGATTTCGCCGGCAGCTATGTCTACACCTTC. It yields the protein CASSYSLDFAGSYVYTF.

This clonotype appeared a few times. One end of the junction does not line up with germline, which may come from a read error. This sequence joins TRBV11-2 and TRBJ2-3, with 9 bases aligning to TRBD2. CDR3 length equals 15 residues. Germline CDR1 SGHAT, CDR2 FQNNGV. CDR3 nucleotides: TGTACCAGCAACTTAGCGGGGGCCAGCGCAGATACGCAGTATTTT. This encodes CTSNLAGASADTQYF.

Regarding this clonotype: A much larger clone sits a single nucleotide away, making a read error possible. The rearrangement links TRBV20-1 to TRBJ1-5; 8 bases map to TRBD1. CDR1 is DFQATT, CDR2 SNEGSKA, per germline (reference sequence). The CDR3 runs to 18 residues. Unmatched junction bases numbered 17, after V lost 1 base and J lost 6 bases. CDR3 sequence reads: CSARGIGTGGVNSQPQHF. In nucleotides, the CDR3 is TGCAGTGCTAGAGGCATAGGGACAGGAGGGGTTAATAGTCAGCCCCAGCATTTT.

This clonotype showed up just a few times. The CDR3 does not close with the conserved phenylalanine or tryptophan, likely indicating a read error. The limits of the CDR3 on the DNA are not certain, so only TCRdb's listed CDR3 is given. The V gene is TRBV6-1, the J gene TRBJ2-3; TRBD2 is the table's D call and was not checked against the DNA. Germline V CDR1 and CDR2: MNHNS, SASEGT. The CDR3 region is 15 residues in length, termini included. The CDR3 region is CAANPPRGSTDTKYS.

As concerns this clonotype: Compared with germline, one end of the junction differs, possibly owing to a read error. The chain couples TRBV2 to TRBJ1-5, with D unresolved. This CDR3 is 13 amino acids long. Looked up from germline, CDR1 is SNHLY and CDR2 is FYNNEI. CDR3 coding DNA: TGTACCAGCAGTGACCTACAGAATCAGCCCCAGCATTTT. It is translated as CTSSDLQNQPQHF.

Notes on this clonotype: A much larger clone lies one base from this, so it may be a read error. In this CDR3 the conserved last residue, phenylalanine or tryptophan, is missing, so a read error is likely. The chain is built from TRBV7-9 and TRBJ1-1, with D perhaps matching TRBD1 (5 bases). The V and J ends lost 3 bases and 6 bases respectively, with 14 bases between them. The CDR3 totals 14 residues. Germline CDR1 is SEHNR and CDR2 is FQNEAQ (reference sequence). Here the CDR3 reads CASSFGGLYPEAFS. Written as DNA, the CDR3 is TGTGCCAGCAGCTTTGGGGGATTATACCCTGAAGCTTTCTCT.

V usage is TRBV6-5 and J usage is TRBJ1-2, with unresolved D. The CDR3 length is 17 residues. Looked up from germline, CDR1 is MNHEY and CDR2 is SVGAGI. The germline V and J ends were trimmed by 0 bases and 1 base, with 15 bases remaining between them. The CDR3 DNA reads TGTGCCAGCAGTTACTCCTTAACAGAAGCCTGTAACTATGGCTACACCTTC. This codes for CASSYSLTEACNYGYTF.

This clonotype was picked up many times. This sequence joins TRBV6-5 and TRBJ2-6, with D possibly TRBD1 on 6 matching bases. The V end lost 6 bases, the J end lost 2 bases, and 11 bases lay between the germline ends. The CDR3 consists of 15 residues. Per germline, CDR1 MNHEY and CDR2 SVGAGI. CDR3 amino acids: CASRSQGAGANVLTF. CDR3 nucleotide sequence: TGTGCCAGCAGATCACAGGGAGCTGGGGCCAACGTCCTGACTTTC.

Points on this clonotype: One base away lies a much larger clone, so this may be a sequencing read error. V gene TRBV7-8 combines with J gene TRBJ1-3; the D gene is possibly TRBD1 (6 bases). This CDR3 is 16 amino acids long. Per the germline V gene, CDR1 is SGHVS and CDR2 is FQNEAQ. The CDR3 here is CDSTKTWGAAGNTIYF. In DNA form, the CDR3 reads TGTGACAGCACCAAGACCTGGGGGGCTGCGGGAAACACCATATATTTT.

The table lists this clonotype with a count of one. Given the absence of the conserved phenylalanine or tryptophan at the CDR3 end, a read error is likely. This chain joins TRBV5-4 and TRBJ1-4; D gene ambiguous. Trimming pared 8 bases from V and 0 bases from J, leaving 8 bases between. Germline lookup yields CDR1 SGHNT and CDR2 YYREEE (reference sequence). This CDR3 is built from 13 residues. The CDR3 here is CASSEATNEKLFY. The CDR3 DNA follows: TGTGCCAGTTCAGAAGCAACTAATGAAAAACTGTTTTAT.

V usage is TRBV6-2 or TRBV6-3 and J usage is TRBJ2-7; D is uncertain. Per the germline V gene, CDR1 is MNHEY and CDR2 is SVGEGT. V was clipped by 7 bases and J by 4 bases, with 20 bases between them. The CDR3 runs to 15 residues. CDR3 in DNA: TGTGCCAGCACCTCTCAGAACTATGTGTCATACGAGCAGTACTTC. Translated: CASTSQNYVSYEQYF.

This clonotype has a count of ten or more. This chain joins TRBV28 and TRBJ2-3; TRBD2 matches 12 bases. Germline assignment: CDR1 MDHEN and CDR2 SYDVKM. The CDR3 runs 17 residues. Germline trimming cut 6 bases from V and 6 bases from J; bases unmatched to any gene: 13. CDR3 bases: TGTGCCAGCAGCGACCGAGGACTAGCGGGAAAATCGGATACGCAGTATTTT. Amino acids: CASSDRGLAGKSDTQYF.